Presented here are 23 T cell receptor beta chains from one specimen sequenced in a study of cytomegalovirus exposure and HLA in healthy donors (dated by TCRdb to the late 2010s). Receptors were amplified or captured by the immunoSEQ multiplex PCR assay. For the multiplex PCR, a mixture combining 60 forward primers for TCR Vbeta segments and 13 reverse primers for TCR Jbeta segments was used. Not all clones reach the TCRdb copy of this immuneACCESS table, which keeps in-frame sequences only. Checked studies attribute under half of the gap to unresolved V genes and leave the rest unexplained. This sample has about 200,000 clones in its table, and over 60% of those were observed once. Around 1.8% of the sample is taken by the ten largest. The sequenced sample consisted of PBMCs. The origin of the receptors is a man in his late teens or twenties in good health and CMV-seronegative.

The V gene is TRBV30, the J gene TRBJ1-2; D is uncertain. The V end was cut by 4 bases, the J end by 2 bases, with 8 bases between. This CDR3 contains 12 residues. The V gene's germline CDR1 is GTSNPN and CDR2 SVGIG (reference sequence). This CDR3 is CAWTYGNYGYTF. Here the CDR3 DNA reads TGTGCCTGGACCTACGGGAACTATGGCTACACCTTC.

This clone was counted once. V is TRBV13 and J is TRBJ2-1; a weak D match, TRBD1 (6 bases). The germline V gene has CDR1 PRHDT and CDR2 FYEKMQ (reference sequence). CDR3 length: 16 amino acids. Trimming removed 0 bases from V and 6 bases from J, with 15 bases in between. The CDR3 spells CASSLGRQGWANEQFF. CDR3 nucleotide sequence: TGTGCCAGCAGCTTAGGGCGGCAGGGGTGGGCCAATGAGCAGTTCTTC.

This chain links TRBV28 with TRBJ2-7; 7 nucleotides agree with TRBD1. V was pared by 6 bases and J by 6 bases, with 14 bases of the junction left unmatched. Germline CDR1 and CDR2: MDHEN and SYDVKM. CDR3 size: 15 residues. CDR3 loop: CASSFEQGETVEQYF. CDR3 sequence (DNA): TGTGCCAGCAGCTTTGAGCAGGGGGAGACCGTCGAGCAGTACTTC. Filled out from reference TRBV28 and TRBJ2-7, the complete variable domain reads DVKVTQSSRYLVKRTGEKVFLECVQDMDHENMFWYRQDPGLGLRLIYFSYDVKMKEKGDIPEGYSVSREKKERFSLILESASTNQTSMYLCASSFEQGETVEQYFGPGTRLTVT.

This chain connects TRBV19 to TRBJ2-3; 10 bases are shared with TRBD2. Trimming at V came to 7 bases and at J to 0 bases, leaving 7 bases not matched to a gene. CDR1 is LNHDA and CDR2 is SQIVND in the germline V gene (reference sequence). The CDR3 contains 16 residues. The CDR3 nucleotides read TGTGCCAGTACCCCCAGACTAGCGGGCAGCACAGATACGCAGTATTTT. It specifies CASTPRLAGSTDTQYF. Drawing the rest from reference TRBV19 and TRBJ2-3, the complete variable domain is DGGITQSPKYLFRKEGQNVTLSCEQNLNHDAMYWYRQDPGQGLRLIYYSQIVNDFQKGDIAEGYSVSREKKESFPLTVTSAQKNPTAFYLCASTPRLAGSTDTQYFGPGTRLTVL.

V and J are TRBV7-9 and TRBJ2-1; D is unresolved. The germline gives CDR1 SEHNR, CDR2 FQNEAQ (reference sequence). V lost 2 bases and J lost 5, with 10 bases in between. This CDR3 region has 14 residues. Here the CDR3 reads CASSLFVSDNEQFF. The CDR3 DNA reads TGTGCCAGCAGCTTATTCGTCTCTGACAATGAGCAGTTCTTC.

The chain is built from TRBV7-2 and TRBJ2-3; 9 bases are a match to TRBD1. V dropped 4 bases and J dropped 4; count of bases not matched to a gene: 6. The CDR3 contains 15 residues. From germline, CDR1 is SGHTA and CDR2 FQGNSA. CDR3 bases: TGTGCCAGCAGCTCTAGACAGGGGGAGGCAGATACGCAGTATTTT. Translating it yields CASSSRQGEADTQYF. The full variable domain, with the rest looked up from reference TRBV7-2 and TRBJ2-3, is GAGVSQSPSNKVTEKGKDVELRCDPISGHTALYWYRQSLGQGLEFLIYFQGNSAPDKSGLPSDRFSAERTGGSVSTLTIQRTQQEDSAVYLCASSSRQGEADTQYFGPGTRLTVL.

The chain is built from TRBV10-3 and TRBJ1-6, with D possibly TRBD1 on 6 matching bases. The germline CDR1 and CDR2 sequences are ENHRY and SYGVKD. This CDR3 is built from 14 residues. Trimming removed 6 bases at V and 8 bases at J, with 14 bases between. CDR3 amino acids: CAIRPQGDYSPLHF. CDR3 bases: TGTGCCATCAGACCACAGGGTGATTATTCACCCCTCCACTTT.

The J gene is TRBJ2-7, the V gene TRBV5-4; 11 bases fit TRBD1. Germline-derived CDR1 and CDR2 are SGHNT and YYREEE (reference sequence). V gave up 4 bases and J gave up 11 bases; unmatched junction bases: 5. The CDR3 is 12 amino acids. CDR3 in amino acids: CASSGDRGYKYF. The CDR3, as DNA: TGTGCCAGCAGCGGGGACAGGGGGTACAAGTACTTC.

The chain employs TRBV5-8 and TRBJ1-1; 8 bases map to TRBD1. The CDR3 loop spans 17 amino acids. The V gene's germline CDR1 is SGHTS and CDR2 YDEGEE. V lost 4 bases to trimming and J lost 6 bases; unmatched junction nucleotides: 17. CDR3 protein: CASSGQGRVAGWAEAFF. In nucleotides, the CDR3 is TGTGCCAGCAGCGGACAGGGACGTGTTGCCGGGTGGGCTGAAGCTTTCTTT.

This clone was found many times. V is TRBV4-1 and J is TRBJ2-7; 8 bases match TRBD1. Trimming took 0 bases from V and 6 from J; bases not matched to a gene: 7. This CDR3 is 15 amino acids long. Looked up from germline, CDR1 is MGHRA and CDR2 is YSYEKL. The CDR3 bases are TGCGCCAGCAGCCAAGATGGCAGGGGGCGCAGCGAGCAGTACTTC. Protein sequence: CASSQDGRGRSEQYF.

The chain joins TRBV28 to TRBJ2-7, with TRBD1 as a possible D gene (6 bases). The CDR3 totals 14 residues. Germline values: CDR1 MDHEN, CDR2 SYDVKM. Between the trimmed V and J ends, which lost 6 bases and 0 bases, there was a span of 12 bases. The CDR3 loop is CASSPGESSYEQYF. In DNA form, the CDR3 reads TGTGCCAGCAGCCCAGGGGAAAGCTCCTACGAGCAGTACTTC.

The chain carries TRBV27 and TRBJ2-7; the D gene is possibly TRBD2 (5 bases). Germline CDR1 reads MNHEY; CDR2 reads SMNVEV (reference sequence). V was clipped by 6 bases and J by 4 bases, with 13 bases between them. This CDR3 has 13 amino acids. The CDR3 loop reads CASSRGLGYEQYF. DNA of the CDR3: TGTGCCAGCAGCCGAGGGTTGGGGTACGAGCAGTACTTC.

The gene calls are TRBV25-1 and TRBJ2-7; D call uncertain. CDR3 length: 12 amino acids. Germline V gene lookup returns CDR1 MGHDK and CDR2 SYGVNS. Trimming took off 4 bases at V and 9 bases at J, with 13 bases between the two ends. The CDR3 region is CASSGAEPMQYF. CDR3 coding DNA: TGTGCCAGCAGTGGGGCAGAACCGATGCAGTACTTC.

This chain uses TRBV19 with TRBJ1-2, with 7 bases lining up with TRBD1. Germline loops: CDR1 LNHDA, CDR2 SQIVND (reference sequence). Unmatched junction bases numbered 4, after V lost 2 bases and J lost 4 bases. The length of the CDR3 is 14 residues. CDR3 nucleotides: TGTGCCAGTAGTATACGGGACAGAAGCTATGGCTACACCTTC. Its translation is CASSIRDRSYGYTF. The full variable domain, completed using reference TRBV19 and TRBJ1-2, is DGGITQSPKYLFRKEGQNVTLSCEQNLNHDAMYWYRQDPGQGLRLIYYSQIVNDFQKGDIAEGYSVSREKKESFPLTVTSAQKNPTAFYLCASSIRDRSYGYTFGSGTRLTVV.

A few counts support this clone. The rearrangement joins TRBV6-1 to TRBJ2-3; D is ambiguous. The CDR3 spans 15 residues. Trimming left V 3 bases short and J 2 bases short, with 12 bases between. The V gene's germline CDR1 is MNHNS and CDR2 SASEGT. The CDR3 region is CASSDVTLFTDTQYF. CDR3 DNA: TGTGCCAGCAGTGATGTCACTTTATTCACAGATACGCAGTATTTT.

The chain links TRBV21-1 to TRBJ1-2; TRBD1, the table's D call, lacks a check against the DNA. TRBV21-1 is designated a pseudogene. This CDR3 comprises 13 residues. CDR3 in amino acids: CASSPPGDYGYTF. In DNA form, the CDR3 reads TGTGCCAGCAGCCCCCCAGGGGACTATGGCTACACCTTC.

The CDR3 region is CASSKPTGRNNEQFF. The CDR3 DNA reads TGTGCCAGCTCCAAACCGACAGGGAGAAACAATGAGCAGTTCTTC. V gene TRBV14 combines with J gene TRBJ2-1; 7 bases fit TRBD1. The germline CDR1 and CDR2 sequences are SGHDN and FVKESK. The J segment lost 5 bases and the V segment lost 8 bases, leaving 12 bases of the junction unmatched. The CDR3 loop spans 15 amino acids.

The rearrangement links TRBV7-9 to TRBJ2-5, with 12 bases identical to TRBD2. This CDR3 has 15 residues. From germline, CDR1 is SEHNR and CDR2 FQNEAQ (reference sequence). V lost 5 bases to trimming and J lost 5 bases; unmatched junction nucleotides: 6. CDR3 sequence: CASSILAGGRETQYF. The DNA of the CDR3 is TGTGCCAGCAGCATACTAGCGGGGGGCCGGGAGACCCAGTACTTC.

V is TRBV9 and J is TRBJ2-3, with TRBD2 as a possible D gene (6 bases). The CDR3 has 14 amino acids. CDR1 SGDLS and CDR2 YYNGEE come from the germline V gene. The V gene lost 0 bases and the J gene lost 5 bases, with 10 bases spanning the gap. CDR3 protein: CASSVGDSGDTQYF. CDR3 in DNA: TGTGCCAGCAGCGTAGGCGATAGCGGAGATACGCAGTATTTT. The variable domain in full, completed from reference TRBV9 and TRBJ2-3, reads DSGVTQTPKHLITATGQRVTLRCSPRSGDLSVYWYQQSLDQGLQFLIQYYNGEERAKGNILERFSAQQFPDLHSELNLSSLELGDSALYFCASSVGDSGDTQYFGPGTRLTVL.

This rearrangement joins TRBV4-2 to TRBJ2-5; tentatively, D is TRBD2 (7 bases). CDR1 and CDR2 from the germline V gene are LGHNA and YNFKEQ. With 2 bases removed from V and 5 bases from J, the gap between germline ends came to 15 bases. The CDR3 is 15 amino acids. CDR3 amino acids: CASSQIGGALETQYF. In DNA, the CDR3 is TGTGCCAGCAGCCAAATAGGGGGGGCTCTGGAGACCCAGTACTTC.

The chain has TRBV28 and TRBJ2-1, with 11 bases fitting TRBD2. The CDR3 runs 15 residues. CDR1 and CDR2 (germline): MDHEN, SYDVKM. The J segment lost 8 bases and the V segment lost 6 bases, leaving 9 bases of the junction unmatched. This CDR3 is CASSQLAGVPHEQFF. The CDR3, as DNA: TGTGCCAGCAGCCAACTAGCGGGAGTTCCCCATGAGCAGTTCTTC.

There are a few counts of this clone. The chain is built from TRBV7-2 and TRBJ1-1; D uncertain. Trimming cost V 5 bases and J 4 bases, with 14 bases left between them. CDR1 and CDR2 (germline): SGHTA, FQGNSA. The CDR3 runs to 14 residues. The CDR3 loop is CASSPLLGSTEAFF. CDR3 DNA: TGTGCCAGCAGCCCTCTCCTGGGGAGCACTGAAGCTTTCTTT. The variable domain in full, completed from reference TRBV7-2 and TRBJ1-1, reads GAGVSQSPSNKVTEKGKDVELRCDPISGHTALYWYRQSLGQGLEFLIYFQGNSAPDKSGLPSDRFSAERTGGSVSTLTIQRTQQEDSAVYLCASSPLLGSTEAFFGQGTRLTVV.

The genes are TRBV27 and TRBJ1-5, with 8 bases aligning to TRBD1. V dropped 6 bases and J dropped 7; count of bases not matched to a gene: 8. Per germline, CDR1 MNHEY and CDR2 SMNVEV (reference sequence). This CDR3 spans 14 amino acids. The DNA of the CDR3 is TGTGCCAGCAGCGGATCAGGGGGCTTCCAGCCCCAGCATTTT. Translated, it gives CASSGSGGFQPQHF.